This section outlines one TCR beta chain sequence together with its context. The antigen it recognizes is unknown. Base quality data are lacking; no much larger clone is found one base away. Taken with the paper, the label for treatment or condition translates to: allogeneic hematopoietic cell transplantation with graft depleted of TCRalphabeta T cells and CD19 B cells. The transplant recipients were children given TCRalphabeta/CD19-depleted allogeneic hematopoietic cell grafts. This sample was included in a study of T-cell reconstitution after alpha-beta-depleted transplantation in children (dated by TCRdb to 2016 to 2017). Notes on the research overall: The study quantitatively tracked T-cell immune reconstitution after TCRalphabeta/CD19-depleted allogeneic hematopoietic cell transplantation in children using TCR repertoire profiling. Overall results and qualifications from the work: The high TCRbeta diversity at day 60 in some patients was ascribed to recipient T cells and intrathymic progenitors that had survived conditioning. About two months after transplant, the apparently early recovery of alphabetaT-cell counts reportedly depended on just several hundred clones that had expanded rapidly and came from non-depleted graft cells. Over subsequent months, a decline in hyperexpanded clone frequencies was noted, and after one year, T-cell counts and TCRbeta diversity were mostly ascribed to newly produced T cells.

Library preparation was by PCR. The data were produced on an Illumina HiSeq 2500. To normalize quantification of the TCRbeta repertoire, the TCR libraries were built with molecular barcoding that relied on unique molecular identifiers. TCRdb ran its own pipeline on the public reads, namely fastp trimming at Q25 and MiXCR clone calling, and kept in-frame beta chains. Rows are combined by CDR3 protein, so each entry shows the most common genes and DNA. Counted in this sample were fewer than 550,000 distinct CDR3 sequences; about a sixth of them appeared once. Clones ranked in the top ten supply 25% to 30% of the sample. V loses 3 bases, J loses 1 base, and the germline ends lie 18 bases apart. The CDR3 runs 17 residues from the cysteine to the phenylalanine. Only CDR3 DNA is held: 51 bases, read in frame from base 1. The germline V gene sets CDR1 to LGHNA and CDR2 to YSLEER.

This clonotype was sampled from a boy under three years old who had a stem cell transplant for Wiskott-Aldrich syndrome, so the T cells may come from the graft donor. Sequenced material: PBMCs, mostly from graft donor cells, taken 360 days after TCRalphabeta/CD19-depleted stem cell transplant. The receptor chain draws on TRBV4-3 and TRBJ2-5; TRBD1 is a weak D gene call, 6 bases matching. DNA sequence: TGCGCCAGCAGCCATCTCACAGGGCGAGGGGGCCAAGAGACCCAGTACTTC. This codes for CASSHLTGRGGQETQYF.